The 19 T cell receptor beta chains reported below all come from one sample, sequenced in a study of tumor-infiltrating lymphocytes in primary liver carcinoma. Starting material of about 450 ng total RNA yielded TCR beta cDNA via a constant-region primer. Amplification in three nested multiplex PCR rounds with slightly modified ARM-PCR gave rise to TCR beta libraries. A C-beta reverse primer was combined with TRBV1-TRBV30 forward primers in the first two PCR rounds, and each round had 10 cycles. MiXCR, applied by TCRdb to the multiplex PCR reads, yields one record per CDR3 protein. The table records about 190,000 distinct CDR3 sequences, around four fifths of them present only once. Co-extraction of both nucleic acids (RNA and DNA) used 20-30 mg of unsorted bulk tissue. Sample: tumor tissue from primary liver carcinoma. These receptors all come from a man aged 35 to 55 with primary liver carcinoma and hepatitis B virus infection.

The rearrangement uses TRBV5-4 and TRBJ2-7, with 7 bases aligning to TRBD1. V gave up 8 bases and J gave up 8 bases; unmatched junction bases: 13. Germline V gene lookup returns CDR1 SGHNT and CDR2 YYREEE (reference sequence). CDR3 length: 13 amino acids. The CDR3 reads CASILQGLDQQYF. In DNA, the CDR3 is TGTGCCAGTATCTTACAGGGGCTGGACCAGCAGTACTTC.

This chain connects TRBV29-1 to TRBJ2-7; D unclear. The J call may be wrong; the DNA end is better matched by TRBJ2-1. Germline CDR1 is SQVTM and CDR2 is ANQGSEA. The CDR3 has 13 residues. The CDR3 DNA is TGCAGCGTTCATCGATACCCCTCCTACGAGCAGTTCTTC. It codes for CSVHRYPSYEQFF.

The CDR3 region has the DNA TGTGCCAGCACAGTCCGGCTAGCGGGGAACACCGGGGAGCTGTTTTTT. Translating it yields CASTVRLAGNTGELFF. This rearrangement joins TRBV18 to TRBJ2-2, with 8 bases matching TRBD2. Per germline, CDR1 KGHSH and CDR2 LQKENI. The CDR3 contains 16 residues. The junction had 9 bases not matched to a gene; V was cut back by 8 bases and J by 1 base.

Turning to this clonotype: Compared with germline, one end of the junction differs, possibly owing to a read error. This chain uses TRBV20-1 with TRBJ2-7; TRBD1 or TRBD2 may be the D gene (5 bases each). The CDR3 loop spans 15 amino acids. Germline V gene sequence: CDR1 DFQATT, CDR2 SNEGSKA (reference sequence). The CDR3 spells CSARVPGRERNEQYF. CDR3 DNA: TGCAGTGCTAGAGTACCGGGCAGGGAGAGGAACGAGCAGTATTTC.

To note about this clonotype: At one of its ends the junction is not consistent with the germline gene, which may arise from a read error. V gene TRBV7-9 combines with J gene TRBJ2-2; D may be TRBD1 (6 bases). Germline V gene lookup returns CDR1 SEHNR and CDR2 FQNEAQ (reference sequence). The CDR3 is 14 amino acids. The chain's CDR3 is CVSSRTAQAGELFF. In DNA, the CDR3 is TGTGTCAGCAGCCGGACAGCCCAGGCCGGGGAGCTGTTTTTT.

About this clonotype: The conserved phenylalanine or tryptophan normally closing the CDR3 is absent here, so this likely arose from a read error. The CDR3 sequence is CSVLQTGHEQYL. Written as DNA, the CDR3 is TGCAGCGTCCTACAGACAGGTCACGAGCAGTACCTC. The rearrangement joins TRBV29-1 to TRBJ2-7; the D gene is possibly TRBD1 (6 bases). V lost 6 bases and J lost 5, with 14 bases in between. The CDR3 is 12 residues long. Germline CDR1 is SQVTM and CDR2 is ANQGSEA.

In the case of this clonotype: A read error may produce the germline difference seen at one junction end. This chain uses TRBV29-1 with TRBJ2-5; 12 nucleotides align to TRBD2. This CDR3 is 17 amino acids long. CDR1 is SQVTM and CDR2 is ANQGSEA in the germline V gene. CDR3: CNVVLAGGRFSHETQYF. CDR3 sequence (DNA): TGCAACGTTGTACTAGCGGGAGGCCGCTTCAGCCACGAGACCCAGTACTTC. Variable domain in full (rest from reference TRBV29-1 and TRBJ2-5): SAVISQKPSRDICQRGTSLTIQCQVDSQVTMMFWYRQQPGQSLTLIATANQGSEATYESGFVIDKFPISRPNLTFSTLTVSNMSPEDSSIYLCNVVLAGGRFSHETQYFGPGTRLLVL.

On this clonotype itself: This sequence may be a read error, since a much larger clone differs from it by one base. The V call is TRBV11-2, the J call TRBJ2-5; tentative D call: TRBD2 (5 bases). The germline V and J ends were trimmed by 2 bases and 2 bases, with 15 bases remaining between them. The germline gives CDR1 SGHAT, CDR2 FQNNGV. The CDR3 is 16 amino acids. CDR3 sequence reads: CASSLLFAGRQETQYF. In nucleotides, the CDR3 is TGTGCCAGCAGCTTACTCTTCGCGGGCAGACAAGAGACCCAGTACTTC.

As to this clonotype: Mismatch with germline at one junction end may stem from a read error. The chain couples TRBV12-3 or TRBV12-4 to TRBJ2-1; the match to TRBD1 covers 8 bases. The CDR3 contains 16 residues. CDR3: CASSSPGTGPYNEQFF. As DNA, the CDR3 is TGTGCTAGCAGTTCACCCGGGACAGGCCCTTACAATGAGCAGTTCTTC.

Points on this clonotype: Since no conserved phenylalanine or tryptophan closes the CDR3, a read error is the likely cause. As DNA, the CDR3 is TGCAGCATTGGACTAGCTGGAGGGTTCTACAATGAGCAGTTCTTA. It yields the protein CSIGLAGGFYNEQFL. The genes are TRBV29-1 and TRBJ2-1; the match to TRBD2 covers 8 bases. The germline CDR1 and CDR2 sequences are SQVTM and ANQGSEA. The CDR3 has 15 residues. V trimming: 8 bases; J trimming: 3 bases; junction bases outside the gene matches: 12.

Note on this clonotype: Relative to the germline gene, one junction end is altered; a read error may explain this. As DNA, the CDR3 is TGTGCCAGCAGCCAGACATTGGTTTCACGCCTCCACTTT. It is translated as CASSQTLVSRLHF. The gene calls are TRBV11-1 and TRBJ1-6, with no clear D. Germline lookup yields CDR1 SGHAT and CDR2 FQDESV (reference sequence). This CDR3 region has 13 residues.

To note about this clonotype: At one of its ends the junction is not consistent with the germline gene, which may arise from a read error. The chain employs TRBV29-1 and TRBJ1-2, with 8 bases aligning to TRBD1. Germline V gene lookup returns CDR1 SQVTM and CDR2 ANQGSEA. The CDR3 runs 16 residues. Written as DNA, the CDR3 is TGCAGCGTTGAAAAAAGTAAGGTGGACAGGGACTATGGATACACCTTC. This gives the protein CSVEKSKVDRDYGYTF.

Notes on this clonotype: The CDR3 does not close with the conserved phenylalanine or tryptophan, likely indicating a read error. The chain joins TRBV11-2 to TRBJ1-6, with 8 bases matching TRBD1. The CDR3 has 15 residues. With V trimmed by 4 bases and J by 8 bases, 7 bases remained unmatched. Germline assignment: CDR1 SGHAT and CDR2 FQNNGV. The CDR3, as DNA: TGTGCCAGCAGCTGCGAGGACAGGGCCTATTCACCCCTCCACCTT. Translation: CASSCEDRAYSPLHL.

Note on this clonotype: A single base separates this from a much larger clone, so it may be a read error. The V call is TRBV5-1, the J call TRBJ2-1; TRBD2 agrees at 7 bases. This CDR3 is 15 amino acids long. Germline V gene sequence: CDR1 SGHRS, CDR2 YFSETQ. Here the CDR3 reads CAGSLETSYINEQFF. The DNA for the CDR3 is TGCGCCGGCAGCTTGGAGACTAGCTATATCAATGAGCAGTTCTTC. Together with reference TRBV5-1 and TRBJ2-1, the CDR3 gives the full variable domain: KAGVTQTPRYLIKTRGQQVTLSCSPISGHRSVSWYQQTPGQGLQFLFEYFSETQRNKGNFPGRFSGRQFSNSRSEMNVSTLELGDSALYLCAGSLETSYINEQFFGPGTRLTVL.

The chain links TRBV6-2 or TRBV6-3 to TRBJ2-3; the match to TRBD2 covers 7 bases. V was pared by 4 bases and J by 15 bases, with 13 bases of the junction left unmatched. The germline CDR1 and CDR2 sequences are MNHEY and SVGEGT. This CDR3 spans 13 amino acids. The CDR3 loop reads CASSSTLANMHYF. The CDR3 coding sequence is TGTGCCAGCAGTTCGACACTAGCGAATATGCACTATTTT.

This chain joins TRBV7-9 and TRBJ2-7; no firm D call. Germline V CDR1 and CDR2: SEHNR, FQNEAQ (reference sequence). The CDR3 runs to 14 residues. Trimming cost V 5 bases and J 9 bases, with 20 bases left between them. The CDR3 DNA reads as TGTGCCAGCAGCACTACGGGCCCCCCACACGGGCAGTACTTC. It translates to CASSTTGPPHGQYF.

The V gene is TRBV9, the J gene TRBJ1-3, with 9 positions matching TRBD1. The CDR3 spans 14 residues. Trimming removed 6 bases from V and 4 bases from J; junction bases left unmatched: 5. Looked up from germline, CDR1 is SGDLS and CDR2 is YYNGEE. The CDR3 region is CASTTGGNGNTIYF. CDR3 nucleotide sequence: TGTGCCAGCACCACAGGGGGCAACGGAAACACCATATATTTT. Filled out from reference TRBV9 and TRBJ1-3, the complete variable domain reads DSGVTQTPKHLITATGQRVTLRCSPRSGDLSVYWYQQSLDQGLQFLIQYYNGEERAKGNILERFSAQQFPDLHSELNLSSLELGDSALYFCASTTGGNGNTIYFGEGSWLTVV.

The chain employs TRBV6-5 and TRBJ2-7; D unclear. CDR3 length: 16 residues. V was cut by 5 bases and J by 4 bases, with 21 bases left in between. Germline V CDR1 and CDR2: MNHEY, SVGAGI. This CDR3 reads CASSRPPTIDRYEQYF. The CDR3 DNA follows: TGTGCCAGCAGTCGCCCTCCAACGATTGATCGGTACGAGCAGTACTTC.

A note on this clonotype: Just one base apart from a much larger clone, this may be a read error. CDR3 sequence (DNA): TGCGCCAGCGGCTTGGGGACAGGGGATTATGGCGAGCAGTACTTC. As protein: CASGLGTGDYGEQYF. This rearrangement joins TRBV5-1 to TRBJ2-7, with 10 bases fitting TRBD1. This CDR3 spans 15 amino acids. CDR1 is SGHRS, CDR2 YFSETQ, per germline.